These 5 T cell receptor beta chains originate from one sample sequenced in a study of cytotoxic CD8 clonotypes in ibrutinib-treated CLL. TCRdb's copy holds only in-frame clones and misses some; the assay was immunoSEQ multiplex PCR. This table has 90,000 to 100,000 clones, about 78% appearing once. The specimen was PBMCs, collected after 12 months of ibrutinib treatment. These receptors originate from a human donor with chronic lymphocytic leukemia.

V usage is TRBV6-1 and J usage is TRBJ2-7; TRBD2 aligns across 9 bases. This CDR3 is built from 14 residues. The trim removed 7 bases at V and 4 bases at J, leaving 8 bases unmatched. Germline CDR1 and CDR2: MNHNS and SASEGT. CDR3: CASTPSGGLYEQYF. As DNA, the CDR3 is TGTGCCAGCACCCCAAGCGGGGGGCTGTACGAGCAGTACTTC.

J is TRBJ2-4 and V is TRBV9, with D uncertain. V lost 4 bases, J lost 7 bases, and 18 bases lay in between. The CDR3 loop spans 15 amino acids. Germline-derived CDR1 and CDR2 are SGDLS and YYNGEE. This chain's CDR3 is CASSLEPRFENIQYF. The CDR3 coding sequence is TGTGCCAGCAGCTTAGAGCCCCGCTTTGAGAACATTCAGTACTTC.

This chain uses TRBV28 with TRBJ1-5; 7 nucleotides match TRBD1. Germline lookup yields CDR1 MDHEN and CDR2 SYDVKM. V lost 3 bases, J lost 6 bases, and 11 bases stayed unmatched. This CDR3 has 16 residues. The CDR3 sequence is CASSFLTGSVIQPQHF. DNA of the CDR3: TGTGCCAGCAGTTTTTTGACAGGGTCGGTCATTCAGCCCCAGCATTTT.

The rearrangement links TRBV9 to TRBJ1-1; D gene unclear. V dropped 4 bases and J dropped 0 bases, with 19 bases sitting between them. Germline CDR1 and CDR2: SGDLS and YYNGEE. CDR3 length: 17 amino acids. The CDR3 spells CASSPSGVPLVNTEAFF. In nucleotides, the CDR3 is TGTGCCAGCAGCCCCAGCGGGGTCCCTCTGGTGAACACTGAAGCTTTCTTT.

V gene TRBV10-3 combines with J gene TRBJ2-4; TRBD2 is a possible D gene (7 bases). Germline CDR1 ENHRY, CDR2 SYGVKD. Trimming took off 4 bases at V and 6 bases at J, with 16 bases between the two ends. CDR3 length: 15 amino acids. In DNA, the CDR3 is TGTGCCATCAGTGGCACTACAGGGAGGGGAAACATTCAGTACTTC. Translation: CAISGTTGRGNIQYF.